The 5 T cell receptor beta chains below come from one sample, sequenced in a study of T-cell reconstitution after alpha-beta-depleted transplantation in children. Unique molecular identifiers tagged the TCRbeta library. TCRdb re-called the PCR reads with MiXCR, one entry per CDR3 protein. The sample yields approximately 650,000 distinct CDR3 sequences, 13% seen once. Source: PBMCs, taken before TCRalphabeta/CD19-depleted stem cell transplant. The receptors stem from a girl aged 2-10 years with congenital amegakaryocytic thrombocytopenia, due to receive a stem cell transplant.

This chain uses TRBV11-1 with TRBJ2-3, with a possible D match to TRBD2 (6 bases). V dropped 5 bases and J dropped 2 bases, with 23 bases sitting between them. The CDR3 contains 18 residues. Germline CDR1 and CDR2: SGHAT and FQDESV (reference sequence). In DNA, the CDR3 is TGTGCCAGCAGCGTCCCCGCGGTAGCGGAAATGACCACAGATACGCAGTATTTT. Protein: CASSVPAVAEMTTDTQYF.

This clonotype was detected many times. The gene calls are TRBV20-1 and TRBJ2-7; 10 bases fit TRBD1. J gave up 0 bases and V 6 bases, and 5 bases lay outside the gene matches. Germline V gene lookup returns CDR1 DFQATT and CDR2 SNEGSKA (reference sequence). The CDR3 runs 14 residues. The CDR3 nucleotides are TGCAGTGCCTCAAGGACAGGGGGCTCCTACGAGCAGTACTTC. It is translated as CSASRTGGSYEQYF.

This clonotype was counted only a few times. J is TRBJ2-1 and V is TRBV5-1; TRBD2 matches 9 bases. The CDR3 is made up of 17 amino acids. CDR1 and CDR2 (germline): SGHRS, YFSETQ. Losses at the gene ends were 6 bases for V and 0 bases for J; bases not matched to a gene: 10. In DNA form, the CDR3 reads TGCGCCAGCACCAGGGGAGCGGGAGGCCCCTCCTACAATGAGCAGTTCTTC. Residues: CASTRGAGGPSYNEQFF.

The chain recombines TRBV12-3 or TRBV12-4 with TRBJ2-7; 12 nucleotides agree with TRBD2. After removal of 6 bases from V and 4 bases from J, the junction contained 4 bases not matched to a gene. This CDR3 contains 14 residues. The CDR3 bases are TGTGCCAGCAGCGGACTAGCGGGACTGTACGAGCAGTACTTC. The encoded protein is CASSGLAGLYEQYF.

J is TRBJ1-1 and V is TRBV4-2; possibly TRBD1 for D (5 bases). From germline, CDR1 is LGHNA and CDR2 YNFKEQ. Trimming shortened V by 0 bases and J by 6 bases, and 11 bases separated the two germline ends. There are 14 residues in the CDR3. CDR3 in DNA: TGTGCCAGCAGCCAAGAAGGGGTTGACGCTGAAGCTTTCTTT. This encodes CASSQEGVDAEAFF.